The 10 T cell receptor beta chains below were found in one sample sequenced in a study of CD8 T cells in ankylosing spondylitis (dated by TCRdb to about 2017). Library preparation employed 5' RACE. Sequencing was carried out with an Illumina HiSeq 2500. TCRdb applied fastp at Q25 and MiXCR to the public reads, then kept only in-frame beta chains. One record per CDR3 amino acid sequence lists the most common genes and DNA. This sample is represented by about 160,000 distinct CDR3 sequences; around two fifths of them were singletons. Around 15% of the sample is in the top ten clones. Sample: synovial fluid, either unsorted or a sorted T cell fraction (not recorded which). The receptor set was obtained from a male donor with ankylosing spondylitis.

This clonotype was picked up a small number of times. The chain joins TRBV20-1 to TRBJ1-2; 9 nucleotides agree with TRBD1. This CDR3 spans 17 amino acids. V was pared by 4 bases and J by 2 bases, with 14 bases of the junction left unmatched. Germline CDR1 and CDR2: DFQATT and SNEGSKA (reference sequence). CDR3 sequence: CSATDFPTGGGNYGYTF. The CDR3 DNA follows: TGCAGTGCTACCGACTTCCCTACAGGGGGCGGAAACTATGGCTACACCTTC.

This chain uses TRBV29-1 with TRBJ2-7; 7 bases fit TRBD1. Unmatched junction bases numbered 10, after V lost 2 bases and J lost 0 bases. Germline loops: CDR1 SQVTM, CDR2 ANQGSEA. This CDR3 is 16 amino acids long. CDR3 DNA sequence: TGCAGCGTTGAAACAAAACCGGGACAGAGCTCCTACGAGCAGTACTTC. This gives the protein CSVETKPGQSSYEQYF.

The chain joins TRBV7-9 to TRBJ2-5, with D possibly called TRBD1 or TRBD2 (5 bases each). This CDR3 has 15 residues. The germline gives CDR1 SEHNR, CDR2 FQNEAQ (reference sequence). V shed 5 bases and J shed 7 bases, with 20 bases lying between them. CDR3 amino acids: CASSPRGTSLGTQYF. The DNA of the CDR3 is TGTGCCAGCAGCCCTAGAGGGACCAGCTTGGGGACCCAGTACTTC.

This clonotype was seen a handful of times. This sequence joins TRBV12-3 or TRBV12-4 and TRBJ1-1, with D hard to call. The CDR3 spans 15 residues. Trimming left V 1 base short and J 1 base short, with 10 bases between. CDR3 in amino acids: CASSLDPHGNTEAFF. CDR3 DNA: TGTGCCAGCAGTTTAGACCCACATGGGAACACTGAAGCTTTCTTT.

J is TRBJ2-1 and V is TRBV6-4, with TRBD2 matching over 8 bases. The V and J ends lost 6 bases and 0 bases, in that order; junction bases with no gene match: 4. CDR1 is MRHNA and CDR2 is SNTAGT in the germline V gene. CDR3 length: 15 residues. The CDR3 reads CASSNTSGSYNEQFF. The CDR3 DNA is TGTGCCAGCAGCAATACTAGCGGCTCCTACAATGAGCAGTTCTTC.

V is TRBV10-3 and J is TRBJ2-3; 13 bases match TRBD2. Per germline, CDR1 ENHRY and CDR2 SYGVKD. The CDR3 length is 15 residues. J was trimmed by 5 bases and V by 10 bases; bases with no gene match: 9. Written as DNA, the CDR3 is TGTGCCACTAGACTAGCGGGGGGCCTGGGAGATACGCAGTATTTT. Translated, it gives CATRLAGGLGDTQYF.

This clonotype has only a few counts. This chain joins TRBV15 and TRBJ2-2; 7 nucleotides agree with TRBD1. The ends lost 8 bases at V and 1 base at J; junction bases unmatched: 10. Per germline, CDR1 LNHNV and CDR2 YYDKDF (reference sequence). This CDR3 comprises 16 residues. CDR3 DNA: TGTGCCACCGGGACAGAAGGACAGAGGAACACCGGGGAGCTGTTTTTT. Protein product: CATGTEGQRNTGELFF. Variable domain in full (rest from reference TRBV15 and TRBJ2-2): DAMVIQNPRYQVTQFGKPVTLSCSQTLNHNVMYWYQQKSSQAPKLLFHYYDKDFNNEADTPDNFQSRRPNTSFCFLDIRSPGLGDTAMYLCATGTEGQRNTGELFFGEGSRLTVL.

The CDR3 loop is CASSPPTGLNEQYF. The CDR3 DNA reads TGTGCCAGCAGTCCTCCCACCGGCCTGAACGAGCAGTACTTC. The chain uses TRBV12-3 or TRBV12-4 and TRBJ2-7; D ambiguous. Trimming pared 5 bases from V and 5 bases from J, leaving 16 bases between. The CDR3 length is 14 residues.

There are a few counts of this clonotype. The chain carries TRBV6-5 and TRBJ1-2; D perhaps matches TRBD1 (5 bases). CDR1 MNHEY and CDR2 SVGAGI come from the germline V gene. Trimming took off 0 bases at V and 3 bases at J, with 11 bases between the two ends. This CDR3 spans 15 amino acids. The CDR3 protein is CASSYSWGSDYGYTF. The CDR3 DNA reads as TGTGCCAGCAGTTACTCGTGGGGCAGCGACTATGGCTACACCTTC.

The chain uses TRBV27 and TRBJ1-1; D not resolved. The V gene's germline CDR1 is MNHEY and CDR2 SMNVEV (reference sequence). Between the trimmed V and J ends, which lost 5 bases and 0 bases, there was a span of 10 bases. The CDR3 sequence is 14 residues long. CDR3 amino acids: CASSPLGLNTEAFF. CDR3 DNA sequence: TGTGCCAGCAGTCCCCTCGGGCTGAACACTGAAGCTTTCTTT.